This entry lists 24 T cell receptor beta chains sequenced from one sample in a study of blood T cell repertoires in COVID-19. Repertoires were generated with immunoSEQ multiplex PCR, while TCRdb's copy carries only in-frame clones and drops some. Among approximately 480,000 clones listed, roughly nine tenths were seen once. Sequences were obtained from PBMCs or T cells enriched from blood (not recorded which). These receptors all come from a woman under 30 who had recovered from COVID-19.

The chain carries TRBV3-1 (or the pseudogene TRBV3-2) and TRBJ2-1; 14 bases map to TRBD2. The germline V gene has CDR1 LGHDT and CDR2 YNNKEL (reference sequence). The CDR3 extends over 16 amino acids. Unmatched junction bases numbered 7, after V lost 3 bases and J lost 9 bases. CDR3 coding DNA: TGTGCCAGCAGCCAGACTAGCGGGGGGGTCGGCGGTGAGCAGTTCTTC. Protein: CASSQTSGGVGGEQFF.

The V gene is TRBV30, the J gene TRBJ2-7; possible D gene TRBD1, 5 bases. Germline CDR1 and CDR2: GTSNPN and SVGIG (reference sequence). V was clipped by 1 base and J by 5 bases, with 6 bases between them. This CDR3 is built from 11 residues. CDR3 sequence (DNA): TGTGCCTGGAGTGAAGGGGACGAGCAGTACTTC. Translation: CAWSEGDEQYF.

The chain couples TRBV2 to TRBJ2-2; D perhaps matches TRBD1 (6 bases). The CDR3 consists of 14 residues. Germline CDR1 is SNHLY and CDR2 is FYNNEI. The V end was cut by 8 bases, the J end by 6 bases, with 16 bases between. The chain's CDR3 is CASRWDILSGELFF. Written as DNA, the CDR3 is TGTGCCAGCCGTTGGGACATTTTGTCCGGGGAGCTGTTTTTT.

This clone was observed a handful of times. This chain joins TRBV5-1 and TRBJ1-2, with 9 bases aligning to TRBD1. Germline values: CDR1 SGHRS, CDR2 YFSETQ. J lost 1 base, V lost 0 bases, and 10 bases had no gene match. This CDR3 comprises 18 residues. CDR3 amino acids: CASSLAQGAQLLNYGYTF. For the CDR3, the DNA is TGCGCCAGCAGCTTGGCACAGGGGGCGCAACTACTTAACTATGGCTACACCTTC.

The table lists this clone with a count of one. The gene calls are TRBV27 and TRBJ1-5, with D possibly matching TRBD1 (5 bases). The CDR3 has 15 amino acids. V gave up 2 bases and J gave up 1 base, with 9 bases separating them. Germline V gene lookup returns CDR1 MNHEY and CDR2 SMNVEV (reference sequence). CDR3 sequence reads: CASSLRGESNQPQHF. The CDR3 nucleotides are TGTGCCAGCAGTTTACGGGGGGAAAGCAATCAGCCCCAGCATTTT.

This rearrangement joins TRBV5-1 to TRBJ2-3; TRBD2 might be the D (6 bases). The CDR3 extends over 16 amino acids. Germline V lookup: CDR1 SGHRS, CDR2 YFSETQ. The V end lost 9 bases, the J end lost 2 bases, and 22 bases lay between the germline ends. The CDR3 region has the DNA TGCGCCACGACTCCTTCCGGGGGAGTCAACACAGATACGCAGTATTTT. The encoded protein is CATTPSGGVNTDTQYF.

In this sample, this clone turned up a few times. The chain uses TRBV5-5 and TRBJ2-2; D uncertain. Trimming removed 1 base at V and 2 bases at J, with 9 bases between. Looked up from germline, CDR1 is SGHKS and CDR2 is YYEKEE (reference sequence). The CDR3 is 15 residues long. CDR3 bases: TGTGCCAGCAGCTTGAACAGACCTAACACCGGGGAGCTGTTTTTT. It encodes CASSLNRPNTGELFF.

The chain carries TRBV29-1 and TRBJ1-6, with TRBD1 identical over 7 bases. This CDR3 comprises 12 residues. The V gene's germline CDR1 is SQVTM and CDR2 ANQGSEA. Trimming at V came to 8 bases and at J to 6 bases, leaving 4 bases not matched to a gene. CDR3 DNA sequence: TGCAGCCCTGGACAGGCTAATTCACCCCTCCACTTT. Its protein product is CSPGQANSPLHF.

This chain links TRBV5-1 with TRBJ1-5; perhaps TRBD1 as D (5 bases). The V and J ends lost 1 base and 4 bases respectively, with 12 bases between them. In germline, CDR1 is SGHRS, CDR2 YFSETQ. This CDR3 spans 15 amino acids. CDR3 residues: CASSLRPRDNQPQHF. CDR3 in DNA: TGCGCCAGCAGCTTGAGACCCAGGGATAATCAGCCCCAGCATTTT.

The CDR3 here is CASSGLVMNRMDSDNYGYTF. The CDR3 DNA is TGTGCCAGCAGCGGCCTCGTGATGAACCGAATGGACAGCGATAACTATGGCTACACCTTC. The rearrangement joins TRBV9 to TRBJ1-2, with D possibly matching TRBD1 (6 bases). V dropped 3 bases and J dropped 1 base, with 28 bases sitting between them. The length of the CDR3 is 20 residues. The germline gives CDR1 SGDLS, CDR2 YYNGEE.

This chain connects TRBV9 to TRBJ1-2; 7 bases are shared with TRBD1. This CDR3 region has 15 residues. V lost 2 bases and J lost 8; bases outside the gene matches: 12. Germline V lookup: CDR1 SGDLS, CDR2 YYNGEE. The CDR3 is CASSVVLETGRGYTF. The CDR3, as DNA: TGTGCCAGCAGCGTTGTCCTGGAGACAGGGAGAGGCTACACCTTC.

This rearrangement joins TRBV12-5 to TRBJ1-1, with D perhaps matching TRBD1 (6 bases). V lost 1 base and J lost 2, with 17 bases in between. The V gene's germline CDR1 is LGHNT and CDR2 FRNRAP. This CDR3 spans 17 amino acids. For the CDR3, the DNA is TGTGCTAGTGGTTTGGGACAGGTCCGGAGGTTTAACACTGAAGCTTTCTTT. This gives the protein CASGLGQVRRFNTEAFF.

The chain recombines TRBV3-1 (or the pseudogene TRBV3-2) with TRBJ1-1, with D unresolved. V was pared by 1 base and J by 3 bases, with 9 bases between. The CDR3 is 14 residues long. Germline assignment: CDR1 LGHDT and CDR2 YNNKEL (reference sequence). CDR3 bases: TGTGCCAGCAGCCAAGTTTCACAGCACACTGAAGCTTTCTTT. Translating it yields CASSQVSQHTEAFF.

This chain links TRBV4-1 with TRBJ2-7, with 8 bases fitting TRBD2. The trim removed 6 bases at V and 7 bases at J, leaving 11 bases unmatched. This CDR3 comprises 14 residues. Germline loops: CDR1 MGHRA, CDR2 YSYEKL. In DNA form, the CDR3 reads TGCGCCAGCAGTCGGGCCGGGGGGGGCTGGGAGCAGTACTTC. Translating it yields CASSRAGGGWEQYF.

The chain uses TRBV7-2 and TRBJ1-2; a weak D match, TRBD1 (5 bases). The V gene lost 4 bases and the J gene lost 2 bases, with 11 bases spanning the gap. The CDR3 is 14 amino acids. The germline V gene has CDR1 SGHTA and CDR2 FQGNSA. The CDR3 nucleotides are TGTGCCAGCAGCTCCCCCGGGGGGAACTATGGCTACACCTTC. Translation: CASSSPGGNYGYTF.

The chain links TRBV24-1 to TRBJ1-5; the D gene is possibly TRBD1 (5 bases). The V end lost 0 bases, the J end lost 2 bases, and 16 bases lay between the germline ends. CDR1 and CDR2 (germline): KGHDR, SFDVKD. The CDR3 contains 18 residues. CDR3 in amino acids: CATSDLLGGVRGNQPQHF. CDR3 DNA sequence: TGTGCCACCAGTGATTTGCTGGGGGGGGTTCGGGGCAATCAGCCCCAGCATTTT.

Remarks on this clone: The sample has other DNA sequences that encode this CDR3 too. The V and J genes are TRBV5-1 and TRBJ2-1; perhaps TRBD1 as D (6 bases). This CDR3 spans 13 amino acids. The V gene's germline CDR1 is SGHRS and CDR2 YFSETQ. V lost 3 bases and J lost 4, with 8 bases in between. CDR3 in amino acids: CASSSTGYNEQFF. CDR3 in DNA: TGCGCCAGCAGCTCGACAGGTTACAATGAGCAGTTCTTC.

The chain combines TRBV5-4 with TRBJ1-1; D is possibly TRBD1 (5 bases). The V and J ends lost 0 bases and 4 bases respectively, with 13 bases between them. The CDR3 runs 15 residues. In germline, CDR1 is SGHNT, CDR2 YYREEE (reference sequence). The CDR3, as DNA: TGTGCCAGCAGCTTGGCCGGCAGGGTGGGCACTGAAGCTTTCTTT. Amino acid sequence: CASSLAGRVGTEAFF.

CDR3 sequence (DNA): TGTGCCAGCATGATGGGCCATATGAACACTGAAGCTTTCTTT. It yields the protein CASMMGHMNTEAFF. The chain combines TRBV2 with TRBJ1-1; D unresolved. Germline CDR1 is SNHLY and CDR2 is FYNNEI. The CDR3 has 14 amino acids. The V gene lost 7 bases and the J gene lost 0 bases, with 12 bases spanning the gap.

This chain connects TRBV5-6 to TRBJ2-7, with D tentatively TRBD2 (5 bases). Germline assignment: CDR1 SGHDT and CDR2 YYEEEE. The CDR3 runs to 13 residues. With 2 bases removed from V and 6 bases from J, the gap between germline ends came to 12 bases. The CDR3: CASSFPERGEQYF. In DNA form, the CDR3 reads TGTGCCAGCAGCTTCCCTGAACGGGGCGAGCAGTACTTC.

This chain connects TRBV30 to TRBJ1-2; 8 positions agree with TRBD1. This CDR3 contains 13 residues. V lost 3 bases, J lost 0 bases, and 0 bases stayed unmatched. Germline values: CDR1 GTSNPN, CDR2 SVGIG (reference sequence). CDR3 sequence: CAWRQGANYGYTF. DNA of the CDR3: TGTGCCTGGAGACAGGGGGCTAACTATGGCTACACCTTC.

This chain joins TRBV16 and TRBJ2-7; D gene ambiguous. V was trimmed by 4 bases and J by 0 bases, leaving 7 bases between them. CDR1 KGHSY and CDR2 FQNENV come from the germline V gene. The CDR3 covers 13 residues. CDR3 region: CASSPFSSYEQYF. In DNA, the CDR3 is TGTGCCAGCAGCCCCTTCAGCTCCTACGAGCAGTACTTC.

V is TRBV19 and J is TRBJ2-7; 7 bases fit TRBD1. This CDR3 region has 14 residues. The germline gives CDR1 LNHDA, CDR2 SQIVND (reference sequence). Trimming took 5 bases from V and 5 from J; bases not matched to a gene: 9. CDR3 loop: CASSQGDLRNEQYF. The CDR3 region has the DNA TGTGCCAGTAGTCAGGGGGATCTGCGAAACGAGCAGTACTTC.

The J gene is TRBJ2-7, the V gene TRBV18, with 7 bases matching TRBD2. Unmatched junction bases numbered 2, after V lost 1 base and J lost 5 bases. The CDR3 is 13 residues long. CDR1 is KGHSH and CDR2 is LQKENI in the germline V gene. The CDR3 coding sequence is TGTGCCAGCTCACCACTGGGGGGGAACGAGCAGTACTTC. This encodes CASSPLGGNEQYF.